One sample yielded the 18 T cell receptor beta chains listed below, sequenced in a study of blood T cell repertoires in COVID-19. The protocol was immunoSEQ multiplex PCR, while the TCRdb copy is restricted to in-frame clones and leaves out a portion. The table has approximately 200,000 clones, approximately 85% seen once. What was sequenced was peripheral blood. The receptors originated from a man in his fifties who had recovered from COVID-19.

The chain links TRBV4-2 to TRBJ2-1; 16 bases are a match to TRBD2. The CDR3 has 20 amino acids. After removal of 5 bases from V and 4 bases from J, the junction contained 14 bases not matched to a gene. The germline V gene has CDR1 LGHNA and CDR2 YNFKEQ. The CDR3 here is CASSEYGTSGRAIGYNEQFF. The CDR3 nucleotides are TGTGCCAGCAGCGAATACGGGACTAGCGGGAGGGCCATCGGGTACAATGAGCAGTTCTTC.

The chain has TRBV6-2 or TRBV6-3 and TRBJ1-1; no clear D. From germline, CDR1 is MNHEY and CDR2 SVGEGT. Trimming shortened V by 5 bases and J by 2 bases, and 6 bases separated the two germline ends. CDR3 length equals 12 residues. CDR3 DNA sequence: TGTGCCAGCAGTCAAACTAACACTGAAGCTTTCTTT. Residues: CASSQTNTEAFF.

This chain connects TRBV19 to TRBJ1-5; 7 positions match TRBD1. The CDR3 loop spans 15 amino acids. CDR1 and CDR2 from the germline V gene are LNHDA and SQIVND (reference sequence). Losses at the gene ends were 5 bases for V and 0 bases for J; bases not matched to a gene: 4. CDR3 nucleotide sequence: TGTGCCAGTAGTGAACAGGGGTATAGCAATCAGCCCCAGCATTTT. Its protein is CASSEQGYSNQPQHF. Combining the CDR3 with reference TRBV19 and TRBJ1-5 gives the whole variable domain DGGITQSPKYLFRKEGQNVTLSCEQNLNHDAMYWYRQDPGQGLRLIYYSQIVNDFQKGDIAEGYSVSREKKESFPLTVTSAQKNPTAFYLCASSEQGYSNQPQHFGDGTRLSIL.

The rearrangement links TRBV28 to TRBJ2-7, with TRBD1 matching 7 bases. V was clipped by 5 bases and J by 6 bases; unmatched bases: 10. Germline V gene data show CDR1 as MDHEN and CDR2 as SYDVKM. The CDR3 totals 14 residues. The DNA of the CDR3 is TGTGCCAGCAGTACTACAGGGGTCCTCGGCGAGCAGTACTTC. This gives the protein CASSTTGVLGEQYF.

The V gene is TRBV28, the J gene TRBJ2-7; 9 bases agree with TRBD1. This CDR3 contains 16 residues. V gave up 4 bases and J gave up 3 bases; unmatched junction bases: 10. Germline assignment: CDR1 MDHEN and CDR2 SYDVKM. Written as DNA, the CDR3 is TGTGCCAGCAGTTCAAAGTCACAGGGGGCTCTCTACGAGCAGTACTTC. Its protein is CASSSKSQGALYEQYF.

The chain recombines TRBV5-7 with TRBJ2-7; perhaps TRBD1 as D (8 bases). Being an ORF, TRBV5-7 has a function that is uncertain. Trimming took 4 bases from V and 6 from J, leaving 14 bases between them. The CDR3 consists of 13 residues. CDR3 in amino acids: CASSEDREGEQYF. CDR3 sequence (DNA): TGTGCCAGCAGCGAGGACAGGGAGGGCGAGCAGTACTTC.

The chain carries TRBV12-3 or TRBV12-4 and TRBJ1-5, with 8 bases matching TRBD1. The CDR3 length is 13 residues. V shed 6 bases, J shed 2 bases, and the junction held 0 bases outside the gene matches. Here the CDR3 reads CASRTGGNQPQHF. CDR3 coding DNA: TGTGCCAGCAGGACAGGGGGCAATCAGCCCCAGCATTTT.

This chain connects TRBV2 to TRBJ2-7; the match to TRBD2 covers 12 bases. The CDR3 spans 13 residues. V trimming: 9 bases; J trimming: 3 bases; junction bases outside the gene matches: 3. In germline, CDR1 is SNHLY, CDR2 FYNNEI. The CDR3 nucleotides read TGTGCCAGACAGACTAGCGGGAGCTACGAGCAGTACTTC. The encoded protein is CARQTSGSYEQYF.

The V and J genes are TRBV19 and TRBJ2-7, with 8 bases aligning to TRBD2. Germline CDR1 and CDR2: LNHDA and SQIVND (reference sequence). Germline trimming cut 3 bases from V and 7 bases from J; bases unmatched to any gene: 8. The CDR3 has 14 amino acids. The CDR3 DNA sequence: TGTGCCAGTAGTATGGGCCAGCGGGAGAGGGAGCAGTACTTC. Amino acids: CASSMGQREREQYF.

The chain employs TRBV4-1 and TRBJ1-4; tentative D call: TRBD1 (5 bases). The CDR3 sequence is 16 residues long. Per the germline V gene, CDR1 is MGHRA and CDR2 is YSYEKL. V lost 0 bases, J lost 8 bases, and 16 bases lay in between. The CDR3 sequence: CASSQEDPGIWEKLFF. In nucleotides, the CDR3 is TGCGCCAGCAGCCAAGAAGATCCAGGGATTTGGGAAAAACTGTTTTTT.

The V and J genes are TRBV10-3 and TRBJ2-5; 7 nucleotides agree with TRBD2. This CDR3 has 13 residues. The trim removed 3 bases at V and 5 bases at J, leaving 3 bases unmatched. Germline V gives CDR1 ENHRY, CDR2 SYGVKD. This CDR3 is CAISDVGGETQYF. For the CDR3, the DNA is TGTGCCATCAGTGACGTGGGGGGGGAGACCCAGTACTTC.

The rearrangement uses TRBV29-1 and TRBJ2-3, with D possibly TRBD2 on 6 matching bases. CDR1 and CDR2 from the germline V gene are SQVTM and ANQGSEA. Trimming pared 6 bases from V and 4 bases from J, leaving 14 bases between. CDR3 size: 13 residues. The CDR3 loop is CSVASAGPDTQYF. DNA for the CDR3: TGCAGCGTAGCATCAGCGGGTCCAGATACGCAGTATTTT.

This chain links TRBV9 with TRBJ2-7; TRBD1 agrees at 7 bases. CDR1 is SGDLS and CDR2 is YYNGEE in the germline V gene. Losses at the gene ends were 0 bases for V and 5 bases for J; bases not matched to a gene: 5. CDR3 length: 14 residues. Written as DNA, the CDR3 is TGTGCCAGCAGCGTAGGCAGGGGGATCGACGAGCAGTACTTC. Protein: CASSVGRGIDEQYF.

The rearrangement joins TRBV10-1 to TRBJ2-2; 16 positions agree with TRBD2. This CDR3 contains 18 residues. The V gene's germline CDR1 is WNHNN and CDR2 SYGVQD (reference sequence). After removal of 6 bases from V and 4 bases from J, the junction contained 8 bases not matched to a gene. In nucleotides, the CDR3 is TGCGCCAGCAGCGGGACTAGCGGGAGGGCCAGGGGCACCGGGGAGCTGTTTTTT. This sequence encodes CASSGTSGRARGTGELFF.

The V call is TRBV7-8, the J call TRBJ2-5, with D possibly TRBD1 on 6 matching bases. The CDR3 spans 16 residues. Trimming left V 7 bases short and J 1 base short, with 19 bases between. The germline CDR1 and CDR2 sequences are SGHVS and FQNEAQ. CDR3 loop: CASTIGPNRAQETQYF. The CDR3 DNA follows: TGTGCCAGCACCATTGGGCCCAACAGGGCCCAAGAGACCCAGTACTTC.

This clone was observed once. This sequence joins TRBV12-3 or TRBV12-4 and TRBJ1-2; D possibly corresponds to TRBD1 (6 bases). V was pared by 7 bases and J by 5 bases, with 14 bases between. This CDR3 is built from 13 residues. The CDR3 is CASNQQGPYGYTF. The DNA of the CDR3 is TGTGCCAGCAACCAACAGGGCCCATATGGCTACACCTTC.

The rearrangement joins TRBV30 to TRBJ1-5; 8 bases are shared with TRBD1. The trim removed 3 bases at V and 7 bases at J, leaving 11 bases unmatched. Germline V gene sequence: CDR1 GTSNPN, CDR2 SVGIG (reference sequence). This CDR3 has 15 amino acids. CDR3 amino acids: CAWSYRGDPGQPQHF. CDR3 DNA sequence: TGTGCCTGGAGCTACAGGGGGGATCCGGGACAGCCCCAGCATTTT.

The table lists this clone with a few counts. The rearrangement uses TRBV5-1 and TRBJ1-5, with D perhaps TRBD1 (5 bases). Between the trimmed V and J ends, which lost 4 bases and 3 bases, there was a span of 14 bases. CDR1 and CDR2 from the germline V gene are SGHRS and YFSETQ. This CDR3 spans 15 amino acids. The CDR3 DNA sequence: TGCGCCAGCAGCACGGAACAGGTTCCCAATCAGCCCCAGCATTTT. This sequence encodes CASSTEQVPNQPQHF.